This T cell receptor beta chain emerged from a study of T cell responses to AZD1222 COVID-19 vaccine. Study conclusions and caveats: The study sampled repertoires only after the peak T cell response. Researchers report vaccine-associated CD4 TCRs spanning spike, with dominance at 160-218 and 743-854. Clonal diversity was possibly underestimated, and the donors were mostly white British, with more females.

This table comes from immunoSEQ multiplex PCR, and its TCRdb copy is limited to in-frame clones, with some not included. This repertoire shows under 200,000 clones, about nine tenths found once; its top ten account for more than 1.3%. With 0 bases clipped from V and 3 bases from J, the junction kept 4 bases outside the gene matches. Germline V CDR1 and CDR2: SGDLS, YYNGEE. This CDR3 has 16 residues. This clone appeared a few times. Its cognate antigen is unknown. Sample: peripheral blood, taken on day 0 of AZD1222 vaccination. The rearrangement uses TRBV9 and TRBJ2-2, with 8 bases lining up with TRBD1. This receptor was obtained from an adult in good health. The CDR3 loop reads CASSVATGADTGELFF. The CDR3 nucleotides read TGTGCCAGCAGCGTAGCGACAGGGGCCGACACCGGGGAGCTGTTTTTT.